The source of this T cell receptor (beta chain) is a study of cytomegalovirus exposure and HLA in healthy donors. Whole-study findings and limits: Beyond CMV serostatus, there was no information to go on about immune exposure.

The primer mix had 60 Vbeta and 13 Jbeta primers. TCRdb's copy holds only in-frame clones and misses some; the assay was immunoSEQ multiplex PCR. Here the sample spans about 160,000 clones, under 85% being singletons. On this clone itself: The antigen is undetermined.

The CDR3 extends over 14 amino acids. J was trimmed by 7 bases and V by 1 base; bases with no gene match: 3. Germline lookup yields CDR1 GTSNPN and CDR2 SVGIG (reference sequence). The clonotype comes from a woman in her 30s in good health and CMV-seronegative. The sample taken for sequencing was PBMCs. The rearrangement links TRBV30 to TRBJ2-1; 11 bases line up with TRBD2. CDR3 sequence (DNA): TGTGCCTGGAGTGGACTAGCGGGAATTAATGAGCAGTTCTTC. Amino acids: CAWSGLAGINEQFF.